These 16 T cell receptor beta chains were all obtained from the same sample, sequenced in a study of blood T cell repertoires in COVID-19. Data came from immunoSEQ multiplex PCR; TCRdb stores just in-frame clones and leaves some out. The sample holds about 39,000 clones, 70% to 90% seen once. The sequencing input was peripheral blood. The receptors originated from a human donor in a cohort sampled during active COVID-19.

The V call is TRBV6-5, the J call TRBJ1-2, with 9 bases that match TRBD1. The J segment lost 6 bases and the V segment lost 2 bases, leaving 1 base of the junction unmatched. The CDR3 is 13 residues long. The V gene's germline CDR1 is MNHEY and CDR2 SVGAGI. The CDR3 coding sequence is TGTGCCAGCAGTTACAACAGGGGGCATGGCTACACCTTC. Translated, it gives CASSYNRGHGYTF.

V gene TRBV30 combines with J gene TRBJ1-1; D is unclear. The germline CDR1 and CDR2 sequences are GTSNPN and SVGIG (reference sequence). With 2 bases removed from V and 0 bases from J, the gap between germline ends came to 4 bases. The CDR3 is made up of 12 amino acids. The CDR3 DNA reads TGTGCCTGGAGTTTAATGAACACTGAAGCTTTCTTT. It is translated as CAWSLMNTEAFF.

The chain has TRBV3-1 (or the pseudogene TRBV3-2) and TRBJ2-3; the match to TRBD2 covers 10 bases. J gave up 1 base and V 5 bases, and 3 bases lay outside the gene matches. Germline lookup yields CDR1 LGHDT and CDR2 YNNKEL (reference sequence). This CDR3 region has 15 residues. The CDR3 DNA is TGTGCCAGCAGCACCCTAGCGGGGGGCACAGATACGCAGTATTTT. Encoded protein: CASSTLAGGTDTQYF.

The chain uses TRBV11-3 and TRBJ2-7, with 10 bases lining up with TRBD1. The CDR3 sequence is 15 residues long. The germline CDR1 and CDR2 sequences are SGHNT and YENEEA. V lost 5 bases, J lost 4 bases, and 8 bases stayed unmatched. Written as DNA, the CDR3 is TGTGCCAGCAGCCAAGGGACAGGGGTTTGGTACGAGCAGTACTTC. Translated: CASSQGTGVWYEQYF.

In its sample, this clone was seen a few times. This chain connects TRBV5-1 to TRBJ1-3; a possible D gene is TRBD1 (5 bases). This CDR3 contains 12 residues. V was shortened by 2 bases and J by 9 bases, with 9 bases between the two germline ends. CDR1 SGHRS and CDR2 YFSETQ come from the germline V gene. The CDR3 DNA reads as TGCGCCAGCAGCTTCGGGACTGGCACCATATATTTT. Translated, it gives CASSFGTGTIYF.

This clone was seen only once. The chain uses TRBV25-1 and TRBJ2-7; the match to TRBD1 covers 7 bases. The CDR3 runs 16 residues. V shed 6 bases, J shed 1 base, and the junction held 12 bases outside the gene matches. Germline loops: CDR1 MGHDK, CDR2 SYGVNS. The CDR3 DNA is TGTGCCAGCAGGCCCGATCCGGGACAGAGATCCTACGAGCAGTACTTC. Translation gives CASRPDPGQRSYEQYF.

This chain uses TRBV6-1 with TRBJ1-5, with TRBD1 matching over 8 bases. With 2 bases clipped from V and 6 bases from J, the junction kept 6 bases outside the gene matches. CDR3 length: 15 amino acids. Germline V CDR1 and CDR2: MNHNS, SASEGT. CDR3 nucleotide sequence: TGTGCCAGCAGTGAAATAGCAGGGGGCAGTCAGCCCCAGCATTTT. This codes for CASSEIAGGSQPQHF.

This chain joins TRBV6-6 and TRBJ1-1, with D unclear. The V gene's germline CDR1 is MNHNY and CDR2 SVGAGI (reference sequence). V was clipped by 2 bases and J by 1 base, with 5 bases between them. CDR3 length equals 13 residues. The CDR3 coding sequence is TGTGCCAGCAGTTACGAGCAGAACACTGAAGCTTTCTTT. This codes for CASSYEQNTEAFF.

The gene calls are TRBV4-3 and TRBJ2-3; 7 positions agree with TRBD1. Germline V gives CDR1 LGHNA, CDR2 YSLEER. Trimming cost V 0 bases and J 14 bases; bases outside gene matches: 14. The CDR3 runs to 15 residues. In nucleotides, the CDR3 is TGCGCCAGCAGCCAAGATCACCGAGGGGGCTTAGGTTCGTATTTT. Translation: CASSQDHRGGLGSYF.

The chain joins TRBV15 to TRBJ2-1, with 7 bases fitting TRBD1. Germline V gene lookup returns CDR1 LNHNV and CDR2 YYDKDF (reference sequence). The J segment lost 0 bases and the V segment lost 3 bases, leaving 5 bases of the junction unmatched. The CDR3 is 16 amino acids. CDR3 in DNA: TGTGCCACCAGCAGTGGACAGGCCGTCTCCTACAATGAGCAGTTCTTC. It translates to CATSSGQAVSYNEQFF.

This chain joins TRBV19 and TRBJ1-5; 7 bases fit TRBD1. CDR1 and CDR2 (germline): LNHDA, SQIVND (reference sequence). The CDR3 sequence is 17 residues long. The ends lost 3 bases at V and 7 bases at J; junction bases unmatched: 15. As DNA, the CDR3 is TGTGCCAGTAGTATGACGGGGCGGGACAGAGCTAGCCAGCCCCAGCATTTT. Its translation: CASSMTGRDRASQPQHF.

The chain's CDR3 is CADREGYEAFF. CDR3 nucleotide sequence: TGTGCGGACAGGGAGGGATATGAAGCTTTCTTT. This chain uses TRBV7-9 with TRBJ1-1; 8 bases fit TRBD1. Germline CDR1 SEHNR, CDR2 FQNEAQ (reference sequence). The CDR3 is made up of 11 amino acids.

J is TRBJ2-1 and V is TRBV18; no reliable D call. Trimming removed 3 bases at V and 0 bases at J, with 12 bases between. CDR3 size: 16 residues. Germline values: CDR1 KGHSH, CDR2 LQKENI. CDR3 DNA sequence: TGTGCCAGCTCACCTAACTCCGGGTCCTCCTACAATGAGCAGTTCTTC. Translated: CASSPNSGSSYNEQFF.

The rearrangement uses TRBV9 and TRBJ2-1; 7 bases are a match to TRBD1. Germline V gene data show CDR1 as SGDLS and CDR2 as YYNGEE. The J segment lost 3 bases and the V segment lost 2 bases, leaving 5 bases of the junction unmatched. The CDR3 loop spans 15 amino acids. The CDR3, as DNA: TGTGCCAGCAGCGTGTCCGGGACAGACTACAATGAGCAGTTCTTC. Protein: CASSVSGTDYNEQFF.

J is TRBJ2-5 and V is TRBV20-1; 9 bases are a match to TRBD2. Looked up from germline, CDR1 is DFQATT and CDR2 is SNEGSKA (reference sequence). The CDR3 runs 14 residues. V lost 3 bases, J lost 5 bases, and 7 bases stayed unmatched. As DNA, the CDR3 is TGCAGTGCTAGTTTGGGACTAGCCTTGGAGACCCAGTACTTC. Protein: CSASLGLALETQYF.

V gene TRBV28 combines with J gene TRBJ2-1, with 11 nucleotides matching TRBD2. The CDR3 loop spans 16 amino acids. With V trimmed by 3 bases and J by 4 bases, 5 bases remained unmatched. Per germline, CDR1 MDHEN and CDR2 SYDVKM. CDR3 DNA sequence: TGTGCCAGCAGTTTGACACCTAGCGGGGGGTACAATGAGCAGTTCTTC. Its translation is CASSLTPSGGYNEQFF.